The sequence of this TCR beta chain was determined in a study of T cells in Graves' hyperthyroidism and ophthalmopathy. Study observations and caveats: A 13 V-J model separated ophthalmopathy from stable hyperthyroidism.

This clonotype was seen repeatedly, ten times or more. Its antigen is not known. V dropped 0 bases and J dropped 5; count of bases not matched to a gene: 7. The length of the CDR3 is 16 residues. CDR1 is SGHNT, CDR2 YENEEA, per germline. Amplification targeted TCR beta CDR3 regions from RNA transcripts. A first-round RT-PCR of the TCR CDR3 used the HTBI primer set. TCRdb fed the multiplex PCR reads into MiXCR, producing one record per CDR3 protein. Found here are 400,000 to 550,000 distinct CDR3 sequences, 14% of them singletons; the top ten hold roughly 17%. The specimen was blood. This clonotype originated in a woman between 18 and 29 years old with Graves' hyperthyroidism. V is TRBV11-3 and J is TRBJ2-1; TRBD2 aligns across 7 bases. The CDR3 DNA reads TGTGCCAGCAGCTTAGAGGGAGGGGTTGTGGACAATGAGCAGTTCTTC. Amino acids: CASSLEGGVVDNEQFF. The full variable domain, in which reference TRBV11-3 and TRBJ2-1 provide the parts outside the CDR3, is EAGVVQSPRYKIIEKKQPVAFWCNPISGHNTLYWYLQNLGQGPELLIRYENEEAVDDSQLPKDRFSAERLKGVDSTLKIQPAELGDSAVYLCASSLEGGVVDNEQFFGPGTRLTVL.